The sequence of this T cell receptor (beta chain) was determined in a study of cytomegalovirus exposure and HLA in healthy donors. On the study more broadly: The approximately 690 first-cohort repertoires and the 130 or so validation repertoires shared the same platform, a later analysis reported.

Trimming took 1 base from V and 0 from J, leaving 10 bases between them. The V gene's germline CDR1 is SGHKS and CDR2 YYEKEE (reference sequence). The CDR3 is 16 amino acids. Method: immunoSEQ multiplex PCR; TCRdb's copy keeps in-frame clones and lacks some. Here the sample spans some 56,000 clones, 90% to 95% being singletons. What was sequenced was PBMCs. This rearrangement joins TRBV5-5 to TRBJ2-2, with D uncertain. This TCR derives from a man aged 18 to 29 in good health and CMV-seronegative. Here the CDR3 reads CASSLWPPSNTGELFF. The DNA of the CDR3 is TGTGCCAGCAGCTTGTGGCCGCCTTCGAACACCGGGGAGCTGTTTTTT.